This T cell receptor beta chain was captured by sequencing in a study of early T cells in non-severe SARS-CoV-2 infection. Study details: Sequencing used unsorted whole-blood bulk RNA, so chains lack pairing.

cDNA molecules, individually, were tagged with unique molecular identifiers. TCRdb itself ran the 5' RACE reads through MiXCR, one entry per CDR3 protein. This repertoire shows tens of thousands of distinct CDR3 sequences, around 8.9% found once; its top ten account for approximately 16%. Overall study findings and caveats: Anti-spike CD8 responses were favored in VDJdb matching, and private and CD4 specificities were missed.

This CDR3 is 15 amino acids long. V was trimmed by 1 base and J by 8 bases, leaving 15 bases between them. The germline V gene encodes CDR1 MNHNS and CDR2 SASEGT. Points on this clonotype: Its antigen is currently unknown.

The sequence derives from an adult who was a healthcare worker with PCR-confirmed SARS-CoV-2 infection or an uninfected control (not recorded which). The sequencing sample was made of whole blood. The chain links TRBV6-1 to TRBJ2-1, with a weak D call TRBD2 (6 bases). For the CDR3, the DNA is TGTGCCAGCAGTGAAGGGGCGGGAATTAGCGATGAGCAGTTCTTC. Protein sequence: CASSEGAGISDEQFF.